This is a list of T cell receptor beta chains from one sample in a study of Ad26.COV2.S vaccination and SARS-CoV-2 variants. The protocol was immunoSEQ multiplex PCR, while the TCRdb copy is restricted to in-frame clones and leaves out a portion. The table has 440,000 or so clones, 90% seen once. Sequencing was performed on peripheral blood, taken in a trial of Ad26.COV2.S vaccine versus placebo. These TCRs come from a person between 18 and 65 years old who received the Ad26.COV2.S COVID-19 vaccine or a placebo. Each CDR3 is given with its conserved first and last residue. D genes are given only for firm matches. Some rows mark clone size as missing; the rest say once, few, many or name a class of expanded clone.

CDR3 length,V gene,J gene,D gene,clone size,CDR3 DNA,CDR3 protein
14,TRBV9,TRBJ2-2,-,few,TGTGCCAGCAGCGTCGGGACAAACACCGGGGAGCTGTTTTTT,CASSVGTNTGELFF
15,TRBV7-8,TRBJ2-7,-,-,TGTGCCAGCAGCGTTAGGACAGTCGGCTTCCACGAGCAGTACTTC,CASSVRTVGFHEQYF
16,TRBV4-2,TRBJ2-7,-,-,TGTGCCAGCAGCCAAGATAAGGGGGACTCGACCTACGAGCAGTACTTC,CASSQDKGDSTYEQYF
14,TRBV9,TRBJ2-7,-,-,TGTGCCAGCAGCTCAGAGGACACCTCCTACGAGCAGTACTTC,CASSSEDTSYEQYF
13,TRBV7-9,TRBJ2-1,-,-,TGTGCCAGCAGCTTACATGAAGTCAAGGGGCAGTTCTTC,CASSLHEVKGQFF
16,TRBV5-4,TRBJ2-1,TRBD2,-,TGTGCCAGCAGCATGGATCCGGCGGGGGGTCTCAATGAGCAGTTCTTC,CASSMDPAGGLNEQFF
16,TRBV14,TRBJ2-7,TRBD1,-,TGTGCCAGCAGTGCTACTCCGGGACAGGGGTCCGACGAGCAGTACTTC,CASSATPGQGSDEQYF
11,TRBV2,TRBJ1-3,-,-,TGTGCCAGCAGTGTGGAAAACACCATATATTTT,CASSVENTIYF
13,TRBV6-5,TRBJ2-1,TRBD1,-,TGTGCCAGCCGCCACGGACAGGGCAATGAGCAGTTCTTC,CASRHGQGNEQFF
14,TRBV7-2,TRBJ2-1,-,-,TGTGCCAGCAGCTTAGGACAGGCCTACAATGAGCAGTTCTTC,CASSLGQAYNEQFF
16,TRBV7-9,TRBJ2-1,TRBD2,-,TGTGCCAGCAGCTTAGAAAGGCTAGCGGGAGCCTATGAGCAGTTCTTC,CASSLERLAGAYEQFF
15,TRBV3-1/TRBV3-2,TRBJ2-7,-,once,TGTGCCAGCAGCCAATTCGGCGGCCATTCCTACGAGCAGTACTTC,CASSQFGGHSYEQYF
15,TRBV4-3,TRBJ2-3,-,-,TGCGCCAGCAGCGGTCAAGGGCGCCTCACAGATACGCAGTATTTT,CASSGQGRLTDTQYF
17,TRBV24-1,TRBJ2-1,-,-,TGTGCCACCAGTGATAGGAGTGCGGGATGGTTCTACAATGAGCAGTTCTTC,CATSDRSAGWFYNEQFF
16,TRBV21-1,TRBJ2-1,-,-,TGTGCCAGCAGTCATCTAGGGGGCTTACCCTACAATGAGCAGTTCTTC,CASSHLGGLPYNEQFF
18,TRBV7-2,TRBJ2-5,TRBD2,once,TGTGCCAGCAGCCGCAGAATGAGCAGAGGACTAGCTCAAGAGACCCAGTACTTC,CASSRRMSRGLAQETQYF
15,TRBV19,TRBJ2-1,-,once,TGTGCCAGTAGTATGATCCCCAGGGGATGGAATGAGCAGTTCTTC,CASSMIPRGWNEQFF
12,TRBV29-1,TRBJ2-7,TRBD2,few,TGCAGCGCTAAGCGGGGCCCCTACGAGCAGTACTTC,CSAKRGPYEQYF
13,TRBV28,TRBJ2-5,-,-,TGTGCCAGCAGTTTACGGATAAGTGGGACCCAGTACTTC,CASSLRISGTQYF
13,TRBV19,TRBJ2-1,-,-,TGTGCCAGTAGTATCTCGGGGGACAATGAGCAGTTCTTC,CASSISGDNEQFF
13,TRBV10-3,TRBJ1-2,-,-,TGTGCCATCAGCCAGAACGAGTTATCTGGCTACACCTTC,CAISQNELSGYTF
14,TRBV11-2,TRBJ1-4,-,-,TGTGCCAGCAGCCCTACCGACCGGCTTGGGAAACTGTTTTTT,CASSPTDRLGKLFF
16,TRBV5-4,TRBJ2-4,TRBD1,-,TGTGCCAGCAGCCCGGGGCGACAGGGTGGCAAAAACATTCAGTACTTC,CASSPGRQGGKNIQYF
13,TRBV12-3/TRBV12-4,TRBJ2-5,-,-,TGTGCCAGCAGAGCCGGTTCCCAAGAGACCCAGTACTTC,CASRAGSQETQYF
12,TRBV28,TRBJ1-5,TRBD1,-,TGTGCCAGCAGTCCCCCAGGGGGGACCCAGCATTTT,CASSPPGGTQHF
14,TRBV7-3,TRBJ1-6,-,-,TGTGCCTCAAGTCTTCTATCGGAAAATTCACCCCTCCACTTT,CASSLLSENSPLHF
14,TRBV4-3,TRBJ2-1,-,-,TGCGCCAGCAGCCAAGTTCTTGGGGGCCTCCAGCAGTTCTTC,CASSQVLGGLQQFF
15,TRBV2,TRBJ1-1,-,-,TGTGCCAGCAGGGGGAGGGCCCGGCTGAACACTGAAGCTTTCTTT,CASRGRARLNTEAFF
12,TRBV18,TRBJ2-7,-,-,TGTGCCAGCTCACCTGGTAGGGACGAGCAGTACTTC,CASSPGRDEQYF
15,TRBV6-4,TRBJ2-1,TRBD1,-,TGTGCCAGCAGTGAGACAGGGGGAGGCTACAATGAGCAGTTCTTC,CASSETGGGYNEQFF
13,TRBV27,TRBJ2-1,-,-,TGTGCCACCCGGGAGACGAAGTACAATGAGCAGTTCTTC,CATRETKYNEQFF